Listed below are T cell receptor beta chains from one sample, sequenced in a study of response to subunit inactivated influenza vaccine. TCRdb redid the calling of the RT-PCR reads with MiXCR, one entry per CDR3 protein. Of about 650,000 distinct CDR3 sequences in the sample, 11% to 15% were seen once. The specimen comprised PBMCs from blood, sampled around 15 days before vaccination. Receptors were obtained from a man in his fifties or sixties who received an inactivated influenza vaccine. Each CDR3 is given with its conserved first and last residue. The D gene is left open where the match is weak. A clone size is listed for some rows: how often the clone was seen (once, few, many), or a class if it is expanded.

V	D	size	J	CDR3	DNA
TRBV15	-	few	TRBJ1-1	CATSRDPRSGGTEAFF	TGTGCCACCAGCAGAGATCCACGGTCTGGAGGTACTGAAGCTTTCTTT
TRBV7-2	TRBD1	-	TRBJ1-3	CASSLGRQGSGNTIYF	TGTGCCAGCAGCTTAGGGCGACAGGGATCTGGAAACACCATATATTTT
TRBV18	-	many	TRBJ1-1	CASSQGQLGPEAFF	TGTGCCAGCTCACAAGGGCAGTTAGGACCTGAAGCTTTCTTT
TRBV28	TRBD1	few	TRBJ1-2	CASSFPRGRGLGYTF	TGTGCCAGCAGTTTTCCCCGTGGCAGGGGGCTCGGCTACACCTTC
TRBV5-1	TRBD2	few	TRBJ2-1	CATQTSNGAQQQFF	TGCGCCACCCAGACTAGCAATGGGGCTCAGCAACAGTTCTTC
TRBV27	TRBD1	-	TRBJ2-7	CASSLFPDRDLLYEQYF	TGTGCCAGCAGTTTATTCCCCGACAGGGACCTCCTCTACGAGCAGTACTTC
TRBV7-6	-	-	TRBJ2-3	CASIRSGVGDTQYF	TGTGCCAGCATCCGGAGTGGGGTCGGAGATACGCAGTATTTT
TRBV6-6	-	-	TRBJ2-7	CACLGPLSEQYF	TGTGCCTGCTTAGGGCCCCTGAGTGAGCAGTACTTC
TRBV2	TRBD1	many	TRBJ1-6	CASNRGNSPLHF	TGTGCCTCAAACAGGGGGAATTCACCCCTCCACTTT
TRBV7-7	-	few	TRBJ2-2	CASSFEGSNTGELFF	TGTGCTAGCAGCTTTGAGGGGTCGAACACCGGGGAGCTGTTTTTT
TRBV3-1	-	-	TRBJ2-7	CASSRGGTIYEQYF	TGTGCCAGCAGCCGGGGTGGGACAATCTACGAGCAGTACTTC
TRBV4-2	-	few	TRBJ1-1	CASSQDLRQGLAFF	TGTGCCAGCAGCCAAGATCTCAGGCAGGGCCTCGCTTTCTTT
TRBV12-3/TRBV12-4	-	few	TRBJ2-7	CASSSFTSGLGYEQYF	TGTGCCAGCAGTTCCTTCACCTCGGGGCTTGGCTACGAGCAGTACTTC
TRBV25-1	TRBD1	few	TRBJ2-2	CASRPGQGPTGELFF	TGTGCCAGCAGGCCGGGACAGGGACCCACCGGGGAGCTGTTTTTT
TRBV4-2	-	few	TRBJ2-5	CASSHLSSVQTQYF	TGTGCCAGCAGCCACCTATCTAGTGTCCAGACCCAGTACTTC
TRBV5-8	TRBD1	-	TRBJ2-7	CASSSTGSPYEQYF	TGTGCCAGCAGCTCGACAGGGTCACCCTACGAGCAGTACTTC
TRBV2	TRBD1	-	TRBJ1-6	CASGGDRGYSPLHF	TGTGCCAGCGGGGGGGACAGGGGTTACTCACCCCTCCACTTT
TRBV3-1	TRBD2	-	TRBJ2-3	CASSQLSGGLGDTQYF	TGTGCCAGCAGCCAGCTTAGCGGGGGGCTAGGAGATACGCAGTATTTT
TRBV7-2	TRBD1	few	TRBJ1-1	CASSPRQGGAEAFF	TGTGCCAGCAGCCCCAGACAGGGAGGAGCTGAAGCTTTCTTT
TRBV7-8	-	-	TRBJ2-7	CASSPPGGNRDEQYF	TGTGCCAGCAGCCCCCCCGGTGGGAATAGAGACGAGCAGTACTTC
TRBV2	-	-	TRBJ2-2	CASKEGTNTGELFF	TGTGCCAGCAAGGAGGGCACCAACACCGGGGAGCTGTTTTTT
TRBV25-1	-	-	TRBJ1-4	CASSEWGGGSNEKLFF	TGTGCCAGCAGTGAATGGGGTGGCGGGTCTAATGAAAAACTGTTTTTT
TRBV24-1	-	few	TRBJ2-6	CATSDQQGAGSGANVLTF	TGTGCCACCAGTGATCAACAGGGTGCGGGTTCTGGGGCCAACGTCCTGACTTTC
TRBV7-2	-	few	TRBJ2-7	CASSFNGIRSYEQYF	TGTGCCAGCAGCTTTAACGGGATAAGATCCTACGAGCAGTACTTC
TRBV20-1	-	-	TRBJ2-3	CSARRGGGTTDTQYF	TGCAGTGCTAGAAGAGGTGGGGGCACCACAGATACGCAGTATTTT
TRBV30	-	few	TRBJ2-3	CAWGTIVADTQYF	TGTGCCTGGGGGACAATTGTCGCAGATACGCAGTATTTT
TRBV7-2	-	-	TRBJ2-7	CASSLNPIYEQYF	TGTGCCAGCAGCCTCAACCCAATCTACGAGCAGTACTTC
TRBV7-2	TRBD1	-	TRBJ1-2	CASTHRGREGYTF	TGTGCCAGCACCCACAGGGGGCGCGAAGGCTACACCTTC
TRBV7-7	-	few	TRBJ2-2	CASSQFFPGTPSAGELFF	TGTGCTAGCAGCCAATTTTTTCCCGGGACTCCCAGCGCCGGGGAGCTGTTTTTT
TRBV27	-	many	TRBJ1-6	CASSSVDSSSSPLHF	TGTGCCAGCAGTTCGGTGGACAGCTCCAGTTCACCCCTCCACTTT
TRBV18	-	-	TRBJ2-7	CASSPPGTGRKQYF	TGTGCCAGCTCACCCCCAGGTACGGGCCGGAAGCAGTACTTC
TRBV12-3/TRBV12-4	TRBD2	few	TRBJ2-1	CASSLVGGGERNEQFF	TGTGCCAGCAGTTTAGTTGGGGGAGGGGAGAGGAATGAGCAGTTCTTC
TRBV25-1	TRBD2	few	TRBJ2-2	CASSGTRTSGNPGELFF	TGTGCCAGCAGTGGAACAAGGACTAGCGGGAACCCCGGGGAGCTGTTTTTT
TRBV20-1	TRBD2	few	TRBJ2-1	CSARPAGINNEGQFF	TGCAGTGCTAGACCAGCGGGGATCAACAATGAAGGGCAGTTCTTC
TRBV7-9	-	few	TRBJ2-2	CASFQGWDTGELFF	TGTGCCTCCTTCCAAGGGTGGGACACCGGGGAGCTGTTTTTT